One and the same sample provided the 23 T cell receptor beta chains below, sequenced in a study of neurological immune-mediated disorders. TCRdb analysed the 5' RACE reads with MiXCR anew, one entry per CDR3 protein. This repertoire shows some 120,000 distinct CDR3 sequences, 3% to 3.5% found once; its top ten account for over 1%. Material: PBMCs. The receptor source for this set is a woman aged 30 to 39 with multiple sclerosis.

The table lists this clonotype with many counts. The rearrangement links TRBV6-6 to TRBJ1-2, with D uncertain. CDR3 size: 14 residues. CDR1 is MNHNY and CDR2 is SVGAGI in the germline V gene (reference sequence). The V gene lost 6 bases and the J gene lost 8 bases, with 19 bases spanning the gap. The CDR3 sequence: CASSPETASGGYTF. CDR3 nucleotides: TGTGCCAGCAGCCCAGAGACGGCCTCGGGGGGCTACACCTTC.

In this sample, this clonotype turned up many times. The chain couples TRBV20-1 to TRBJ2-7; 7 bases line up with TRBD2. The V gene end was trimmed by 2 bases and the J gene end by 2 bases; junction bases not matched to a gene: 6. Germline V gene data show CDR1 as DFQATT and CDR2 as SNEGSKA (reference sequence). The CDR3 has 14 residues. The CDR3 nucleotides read TGCAGTGCTAGAAGTGTTGGGGGGGCCTACGAGCAGTACTTC. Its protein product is CSARSVGGAYEQYF.

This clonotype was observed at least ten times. CDR3 DNA: TGCGCCAGCAGCTTTGGGACTGATAATTCACCCCTCCACTTT. It codes for CASSFGTDNSPLHF. The chain carries TRBV5-1 and TRBJ1-6; the D gene is possibly TRBD1 (5 bases). The CDR3 consists of 14 residues. The ends were cut back, 2 bases at V and 5 bases at J, with 8 bases in the middle. Per germline, CDR1 SGHRS and CDR2 YFSETQ.

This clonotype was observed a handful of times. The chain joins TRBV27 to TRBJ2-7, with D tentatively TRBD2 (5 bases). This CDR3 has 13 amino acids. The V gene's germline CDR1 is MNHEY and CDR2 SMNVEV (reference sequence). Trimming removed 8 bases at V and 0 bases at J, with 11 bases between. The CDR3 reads CASATGNSYEQYF. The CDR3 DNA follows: TGTGCCAGCGCCACCGGGAACTCCTACGAGCAGTACTTC.

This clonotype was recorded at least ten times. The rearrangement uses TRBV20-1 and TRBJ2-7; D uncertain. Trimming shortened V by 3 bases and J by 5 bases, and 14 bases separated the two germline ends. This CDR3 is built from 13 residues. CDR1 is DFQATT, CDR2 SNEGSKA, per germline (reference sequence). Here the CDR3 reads CSASHTVPDEQYF. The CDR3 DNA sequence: TGCAGTGCTAGCCATACCGTCCCCGACGAGCAGTACTTC.

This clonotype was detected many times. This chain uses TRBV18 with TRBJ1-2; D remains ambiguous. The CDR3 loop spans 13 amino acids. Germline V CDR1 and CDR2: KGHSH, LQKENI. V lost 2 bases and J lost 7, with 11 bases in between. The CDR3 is CASSPSQTAGYTF. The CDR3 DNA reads TGTGCCAGCTCACCATCGCAGACCGCTGGCTACACCTTC.

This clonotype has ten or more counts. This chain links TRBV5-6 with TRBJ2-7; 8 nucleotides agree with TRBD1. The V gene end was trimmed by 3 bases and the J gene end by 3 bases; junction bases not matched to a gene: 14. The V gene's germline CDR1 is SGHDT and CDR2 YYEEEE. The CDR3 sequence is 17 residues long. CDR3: CASSSLIRTGSNYEQYF. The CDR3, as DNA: TGTGCCAGCAGCTCACTAATCCGGACAGGGTCCAACTACGAGCAGTACTTC.

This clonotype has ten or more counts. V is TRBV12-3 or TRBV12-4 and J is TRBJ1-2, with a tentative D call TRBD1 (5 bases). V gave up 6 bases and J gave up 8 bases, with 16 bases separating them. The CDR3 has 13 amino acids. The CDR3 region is CASRTGTLGGYTF. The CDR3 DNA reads TGTGCCAGCAGAACCGGGACTCTGGGAGGCTACACCTTC.

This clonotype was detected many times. The CDR3 here is CASSGTAGNTIYF. For the CDR3, the DNA is TGTGCCAGCAGCGGGACAGCTGGAAACACCATATATTTT. The chain recombines TRBV25-1 with TRBJ1-3; TRBD1 matches at 7 bases. The ends lost 6 bases at V and 2 bases at J; junction bases unmatched: 1. The CDR3 has 13 amino acids. Germline CDR1 is MGHDK and CDR2 is SYGVNS.

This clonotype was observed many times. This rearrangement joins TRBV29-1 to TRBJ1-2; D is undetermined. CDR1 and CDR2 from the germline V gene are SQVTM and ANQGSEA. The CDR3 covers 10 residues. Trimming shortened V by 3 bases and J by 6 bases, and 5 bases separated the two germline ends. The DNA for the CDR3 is TGCAGCGTTGATCAGAATGGCTACACCTTC. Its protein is CSVDQNGYTF.

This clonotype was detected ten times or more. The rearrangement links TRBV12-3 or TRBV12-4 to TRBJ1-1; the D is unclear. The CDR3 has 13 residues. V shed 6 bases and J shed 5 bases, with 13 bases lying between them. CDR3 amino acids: CASSRGGETEAFF. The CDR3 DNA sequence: TGTGCCAGCAGCCGGGGAGGCGAGACTGAAGCTTTCTTT.

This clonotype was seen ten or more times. CDR3 residues: CSAKGAFSYTDTQYF. The CDR3 DNA reads TGCAGTGCTAAAGGGGCCTTTTCATACACAGATACGCAGTATTTT. The chain has TRBV20-1 and TRBJ2-3, with D perhaps matching TRBD1 (5 bases). CDR1 is DFQATT, CDR2 SNEGSKA, per germline (reference sequence). Trimming left V 4 bases short and J 2 bases short, with 16 bases between. The CDR3 extends over 15 amino acids.

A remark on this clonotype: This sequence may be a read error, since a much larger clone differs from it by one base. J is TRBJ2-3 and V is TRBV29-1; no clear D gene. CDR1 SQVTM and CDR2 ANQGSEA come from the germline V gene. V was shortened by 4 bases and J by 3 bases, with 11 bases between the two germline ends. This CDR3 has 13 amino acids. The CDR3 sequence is CSVVGTQTDTQYF. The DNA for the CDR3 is TGCAGCGTTGTTGGCACCCAAACAGATACGCAGTATTTT.

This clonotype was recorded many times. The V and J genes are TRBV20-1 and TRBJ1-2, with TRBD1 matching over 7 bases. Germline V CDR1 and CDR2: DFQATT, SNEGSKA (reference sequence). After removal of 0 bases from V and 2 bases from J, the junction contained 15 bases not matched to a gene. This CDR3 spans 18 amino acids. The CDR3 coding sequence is TGCAGTGCTAGAGATTGGGGCAAAAGGGACAGCGTAAACTATGGCTACACCTTC. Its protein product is CSARDWGKRDSVNYGYTF.

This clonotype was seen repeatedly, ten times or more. The CDR3 reads CASRNLTDLRGPQHF. The DNA of the CDR3 is TGTGCCAGCAGGAACCTTACAGACCTACGGGGGCCCCAGCATTTT. The chain couples TRBV6-2 or TRBV6-3 to TRBJ1-5; no clear D. The V gene lost 6 bases and the J gene lost 9 bases, with 21 bases spanning the gap. This CDR3 region has 15 residues. From germline, CDR1 is MNHEY and CDR2 SVGEGT.

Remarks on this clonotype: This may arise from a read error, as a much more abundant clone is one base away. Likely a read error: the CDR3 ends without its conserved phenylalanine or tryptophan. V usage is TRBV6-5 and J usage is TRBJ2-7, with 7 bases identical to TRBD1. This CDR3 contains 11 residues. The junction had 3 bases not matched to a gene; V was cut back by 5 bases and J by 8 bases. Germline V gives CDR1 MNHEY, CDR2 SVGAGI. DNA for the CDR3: TGTGCCAGCAGTAAACAGGGGAAGCAGTACATC. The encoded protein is CASSKQGKQYI.

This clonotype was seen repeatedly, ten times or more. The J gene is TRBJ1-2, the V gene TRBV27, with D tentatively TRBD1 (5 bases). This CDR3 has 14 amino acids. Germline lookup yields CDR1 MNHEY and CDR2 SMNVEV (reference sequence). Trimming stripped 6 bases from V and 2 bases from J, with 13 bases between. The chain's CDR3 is CASSPRGVNYGYTF. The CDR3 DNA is TGTGCCAGCAGCCCCCGAGGGGTAAACTATGGCTACACCTTC.

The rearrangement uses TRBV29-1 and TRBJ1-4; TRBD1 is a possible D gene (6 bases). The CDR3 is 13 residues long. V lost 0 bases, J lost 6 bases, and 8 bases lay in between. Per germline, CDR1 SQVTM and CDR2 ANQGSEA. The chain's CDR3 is CSVEDRGDEKLFF. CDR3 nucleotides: TGCAGCGTTGAAGACAGGGGAGATGAAAAACTGTTTTTT. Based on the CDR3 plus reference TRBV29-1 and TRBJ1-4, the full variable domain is SAVISQKPSRDICQRGTSLTIQCQVDSQVTMMFWYRQQPGQSLTLIATANQGSEATYESGFVIDKFPISRPNLTFSTLTVSNMSPEDSSIYLCSVEDRGDEKLFFGSGTQLSVL.

CDR3 protein: CASSFQYEQYF. CDR3 DNA sequence: TGTGCCAGCAGCTTCCAGTACGAGCAGTACTTC. The V and J genes are TRBV5-6 and TRBJ2-7; D gene ambiguous. The V gene's germline CDR1 is SGHDT and CDR2 YYEEEE. Trimming stripped 2 bases from V and 4 bases from J, with 4 bases between. The CDR3 extends over 11 amino acids.

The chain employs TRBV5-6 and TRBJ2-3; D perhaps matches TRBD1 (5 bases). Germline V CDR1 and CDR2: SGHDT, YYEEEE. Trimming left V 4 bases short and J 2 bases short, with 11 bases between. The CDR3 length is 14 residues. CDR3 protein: CASSKGHYTDTQYF. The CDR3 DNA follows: TGTGCCAGCAGCAAAGGACATTACACAGATACGCAGTATTTT.

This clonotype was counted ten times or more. This CDR3 reads CSAHQRMTNTEAFF. The CDR3 DNA sequence: TGCAGTGCTCATCAGAGGATGACGAACACTGAAGCTTTCTTT. The gene calls are TRBV20-1 and TRBJ1-1; D is ambiguous. V shed 5 bases and J shed 1 base, with 14 bases lying between them. CDR1 is DFQATT, CDR2 SNEGSKA, per germline (reference sequence). The CDR3 covers 14 residues.

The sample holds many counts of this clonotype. The CDR3: CASSGGRTGNTIYF. CDR3 in DNA: TGTGCCAGCAGCGGTGGGAGGACTGGAAACACCATATATTTT. V usage is TRBV6-5 and J usage is TRBJ1-3; unclear D gene. Germline CDR1 is MNHEY and CDR2 is SVGAGI. Between the trimmed V and J ends, which lost 6 bases and 2 bases, there was a span of 11 bases. The CDR3 sequence is 14 residues long.

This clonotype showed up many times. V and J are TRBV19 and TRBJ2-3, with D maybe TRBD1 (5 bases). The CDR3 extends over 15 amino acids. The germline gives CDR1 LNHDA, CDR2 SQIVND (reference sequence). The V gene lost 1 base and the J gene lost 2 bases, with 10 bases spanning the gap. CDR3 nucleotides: TGTGCCAGTAGTATAGGGTCAGGGCTCACAGATACGCAGTATTTT. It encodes CASSIGSGLTDTQYF.